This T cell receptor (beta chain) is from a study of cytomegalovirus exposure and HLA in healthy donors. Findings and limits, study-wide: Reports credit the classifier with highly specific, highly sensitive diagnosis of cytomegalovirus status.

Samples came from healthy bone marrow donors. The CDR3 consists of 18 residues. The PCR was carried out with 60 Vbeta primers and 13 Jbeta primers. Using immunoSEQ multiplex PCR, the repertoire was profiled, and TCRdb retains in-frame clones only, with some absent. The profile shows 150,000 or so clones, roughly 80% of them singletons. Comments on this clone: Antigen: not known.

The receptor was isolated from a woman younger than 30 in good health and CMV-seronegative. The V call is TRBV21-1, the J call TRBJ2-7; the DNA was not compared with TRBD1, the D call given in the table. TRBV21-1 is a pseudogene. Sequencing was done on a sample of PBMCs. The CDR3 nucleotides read TGTGCCAGCAGCAAGCGCACCTTTAATCCGGGACAGGGGAACGAGCAGTACTTC. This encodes CASSKRTFNPGQGNEQYF.